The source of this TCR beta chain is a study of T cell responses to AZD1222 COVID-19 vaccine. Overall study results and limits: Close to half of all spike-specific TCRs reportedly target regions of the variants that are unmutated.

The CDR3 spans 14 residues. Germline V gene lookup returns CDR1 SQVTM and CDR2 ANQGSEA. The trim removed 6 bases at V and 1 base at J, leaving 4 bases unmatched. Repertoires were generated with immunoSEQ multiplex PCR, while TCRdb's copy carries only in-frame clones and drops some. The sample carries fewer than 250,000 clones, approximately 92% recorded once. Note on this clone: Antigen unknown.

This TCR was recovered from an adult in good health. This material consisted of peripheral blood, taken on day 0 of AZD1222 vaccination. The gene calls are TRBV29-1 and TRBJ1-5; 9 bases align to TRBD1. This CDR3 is CSVRTGGSNQPQHF. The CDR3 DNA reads TGCAGCGTGCGAACAGGGGGCAGCAATCAGCCCCAGCATTTT.